The entry that follows covers one T cell receptor (beta chain) sequence. Its target is unknown. This record belongs to a study of T cell responses to AZD1222 COVID-19 vaccine. In the study overall: Pooling was applied to second doses at about 4 or about 12 weeks.

Per germline, CDR1 MNHEY and CDR2 SMNVEV (reference sequence). CDR3 length equals 11 residues. The V end lost 5 bases, the J end lost 8 bases, and 6 bases lay between the germline ends. Overall study results and limits: Rises in breadth and depth of Spike-specific TCRs came after two AZD1222 doses. Clonal diversity was possibly underestimated; the donors were predominantly white British and more often female.

The data were produced by immunoSEQ multiplex PCR, yet TCRdb's version contains in-frame clones alone and is incomplete. The sample has approximately 120,000 clones; around 87% are singletons. The TCR comes from an adult in good health. The genes are TRBV27 and TRBJ2-2, with D unresolved. The starting material was peripheral blood, obtained on day 0 of AZD1222 vaccination. The CDR3 spells CASSRWGELFF. For the CDR3, the DNA is TGTGCCAGCAGTAGATGGGGGGAGCTGTTTTTT.